The clone carrying this T cell receptor beta chain has just one count. Its antigen is not identified. Per the authors' pipeline: Filtering differed since immunoSEQ provided only junctions, with no quality scores. Repertoires were generated with immunoSEQ multiplex PCR, while TCRdb's copy carries only in-frame clones and drops some. For V, J and clone size, that table is used; D and trimming come from the DNA. The sample has over 1.5 million clones, about 98% seen once. Trimming pared 4 bases from V and 3 bases from J, leaving 19 bases between. This CDR3 is built from 17 residues. Germline CDR1 MDHEN, CDR2 SYDVKM. The sample belongs to a study of shared clonotypes between healthy human individuals. The study, taken as a whole, reports: Against clonotypes common to all four donors, non-shared ones had lower generation probabilities. Some naive CD4 clonotypes, approximately 4.5%, turned up in common across a handful of donors.

The split of CD4+ cells yielded CD45RA+ naive and CD45RA-negative memory subsets. Material for sequencing was naive CD4+ T cells sorted from blood. As for subset: CD45RA+ positively selected. The sequence came from a man younger than 40 in good health. V is TRBV28 and J is TRBJ2-1; tentatively, D is TRBD2 (5 bases). The CDR3 protein is CASSSLLLAAIYNEQFF. CDR3 DNA sequence: TGTGCCAGCAGTTCCCTTCTTCTAGCAGCGATCTACAATGAGCAGTTCTTC.